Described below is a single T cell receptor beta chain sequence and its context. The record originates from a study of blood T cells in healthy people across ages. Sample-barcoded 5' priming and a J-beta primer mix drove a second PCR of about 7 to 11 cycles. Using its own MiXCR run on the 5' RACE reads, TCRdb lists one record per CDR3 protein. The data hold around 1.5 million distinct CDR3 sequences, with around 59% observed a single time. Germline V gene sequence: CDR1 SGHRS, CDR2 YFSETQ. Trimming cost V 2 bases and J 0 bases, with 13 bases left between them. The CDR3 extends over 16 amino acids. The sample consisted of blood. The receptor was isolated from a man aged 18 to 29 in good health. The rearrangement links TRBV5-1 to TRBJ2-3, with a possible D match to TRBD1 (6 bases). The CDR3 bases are TGCGCCAGCAGCTTAGAATACAGGGCCAGCACAGATACGCAGTATTTT. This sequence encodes CASSLEYRASTDTQYF.